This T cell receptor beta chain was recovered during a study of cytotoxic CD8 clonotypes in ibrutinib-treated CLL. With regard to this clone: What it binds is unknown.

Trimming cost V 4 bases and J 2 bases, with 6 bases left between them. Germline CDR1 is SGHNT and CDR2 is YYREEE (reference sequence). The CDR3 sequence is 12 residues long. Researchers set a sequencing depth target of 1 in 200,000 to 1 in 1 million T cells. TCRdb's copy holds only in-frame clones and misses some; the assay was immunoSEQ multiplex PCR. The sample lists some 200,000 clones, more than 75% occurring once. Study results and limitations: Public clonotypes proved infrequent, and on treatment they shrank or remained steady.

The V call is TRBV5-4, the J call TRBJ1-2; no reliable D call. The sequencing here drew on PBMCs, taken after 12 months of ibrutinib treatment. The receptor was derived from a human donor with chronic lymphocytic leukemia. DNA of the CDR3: TGTGCCAGCAGCCCCTCAAACTATGGCTACACCTTC. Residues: CASSPSNYGYTF. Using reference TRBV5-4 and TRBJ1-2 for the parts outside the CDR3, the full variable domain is ETGVTQSPTHLIKTRGQQVTLRCSSQSGHNTVSWYQQALGQGPQFIFQYYREEENGRGNFPPRFSGLQFPNYSSELNVNALELDDSALYLCASSPSNYGYTFGSGTRLTVV.